What follows are 27 T cell receptor beta chains derived from one specimen sequenced in a study of blood T cell repertoires in COVID-19. TCRdb keeps only in-frame clones here, not all; method: immunoSEQ multiplex PCR. The table shows about 440,000 clones, with around nine tenths occurring only once. The sample taken for sequencing was peripheral blood. These TCRs come from a woman in her 30s with acute or convalescent COVID-19.

Note on this clone: The same CDR3 arises from other DNA sequences in this sample as well. This sequence joins TRBV11-2 and TRBJ1-1; D is unresolved. Trimming took off 5 bases at V and 0 bases at J, with 10 bases between the two ends. The CDR3 contains 14 residues. The germline CDR1 and CDR2 sequences are SGHAT and FQNNGV. DNA of the CDR3: TGTGCCAGCAGCCTAGGCAGGATGAACACTGAAGCTTTCTTT. Its translation: CASSLGRMNTEAFF.

V gene TRBV6-6 combines with J gene TRBJ2-2; D is uncertain. Trimming removed 8 bases from V and 2 bases from J, with 6 bases in between. Germline V gene lookup returns CDR1 MNHNY and CDR2 SVGAGI (reference sequence). There are 12 residues in the CDR3. CDR3 amino acids: CASHGNTGELFF. CDR3 sequence (DNA): TGTGCCAGCCACGGTAACACCGGGGAGCTGTTTTTT.

The gene calls are TRBV5-6 and TRBJ2-5, with D perhaps TRBD1 (5 bases). Germline V gene sequence: CDR1 SGHDT, CDR2 YYEEEE. Trimming took off 7 bases at V and 0 bases at J, with 13 bases between the two ends. This CDR3 comprises 14 residues. CDR3 DNA: TGTGCCAGCGGGGAAAGACAGAACCAAGAGACCCAGTACTTC. This codes for CASGERQNQETQYF.

V gene TRBV2 combines with J gene TRBJ2-3; 7 nucleotides line up with TRBD2. J was trimmed by 5 bases and V by 3 bases; bases with no gene match: 5. The CDR3 loop spans 14 amino acids. Germline CDR1 and CDR2: SNHLY and FYNNEI. Here the CDR3 DNA reads TGTGCCAGCAGTGACGGGCTAGCGGTAGATACGCAGTATTTT. It specifies CASSDGLAVDTQYF.

This clone was detected once. This chain links TRBV5-4 with TRBJ1-1, with TRBD1 matching 7 bases. Trimming at V came to 2 bases and at J to 4 bases, leaving 5 bases not matched to a gene. Per the germline V gene, CDR1 is SGHNT and CDR2 is YYREEE (reference sequence). The CDR3 is made up of 14 amino acids. The CDR3 loop is CASSFVRGSTEAFF. The CDR3 DNA reads as TGTGCCAGCAGCTTTGTCAGGGGGTCCACTGAAGCTTTCTTT.

This chain joins TRBV21-1 and TRBJ1-1; the table calls TRBD1, which could not be checked here. TRBV21-1 is tagged as a pseudogene. The CDR3 runs to 14 residues. This chain's CDR3 is CASKSTGLNTEAFF. The CDR3 DNA sequence: TGTGCCAGCAAATCAACAGGGTTGAACACTGAAGCTTTCTTT.

The V gene is TRBV5-1, the J gene TRBJ1-6, with D possibly being TRBD1 (6 bases). Germline V gene data show CDR1 as SGHRS and CDR2 as YFSETQ. The CDR3 spans 13 residues. With 6 bases removed from V and 9 bases from J, the gap between germline ends came to 13 bases. The CDR3 is CASTQGFGSPLHF. The CDR3 nucleotides read TGCGCCAGCACCCAGGGGTTCGGTTCACCCCTCCACTTT.

V is TRBV3-1 (or the pseudogene TRBV3-2) and J is TRBJ2-1; D remains ambiguous. Germline loops: CDR1 LGHDT, CDR2 YNNKEL (reference sequence). The CDR3 contains 13 residues. Trimming removed 4 bases at V and 2 bases at J, with 6 bases between. CDR3 amino acids: CASSPTAYNEQFF. The CDR3 region has the DNA TGTGCCAGCAGCCCAACGGCCTACAATGAGCAGTTCTTC.

V and J are TRBV5-1 and TRBJ1-2, with D possibly TRBD1 on 6 matching bases. The CDR3 contains 14 residues. CDR1 is SGHRS, CDR2 YFSETQ, per germline. Trimming left V 1 base short and J 6 bases short, with 13 bases between. The CDR3 region has the DNA TGCGCCAGCAGCTTGACGGCAGGGACAAATGGCTACACCTTC. Protein: CASSLTAGTNGYTF.

CDR3: CASSGTGGGYGYTF. Written as DNA, the CDR3 is TGTGCCAGCAGCGGGACGGGAGGAGGGTATGGCTACACCTTC. This sequence joins TRBV7-9 and TRBJ1-2, with D perhaps TRBD1 (5 bases). Trimming shortened V by 5 bases and J by 5 bases, and 15 bases separated the two germline ends. The CDR3 contains 14 residues. Germline CDR1 reads SEHNR; CDR2 reads FQNEAQ (reference sequence).

The genes are TRBV7-8 and TRBJ1-6; 9 nucleotides agree with TRBD1. V dropped 5 bases and J dropped 8; count of bases not matched to a gene: 13. Germline V gene lookup returns CDR1 SGHVS and CDR2 FQNEAQ. This CDR3 comprises 17 residues. The CDR3 DNA is TGTGCCAGCAGCCCCGGGACAGGGTGGGGTCAGCATTCACCCCTCCACTTT. This sequence encodes CASSPGTGWGQHSPLHF.

The chain has TRBV19 and TRBJ2-2; maybe TRBD1 (5 bases). Deletions cut 10 bases from V and 1 base from J, with 16 bases between. Per the germline V gene, CDR1 is LNHDA and CDR2 is SQIVND (reference sequence). The CDR3 has 15 amino acids. CDR3 protein: CATGWQVENTGELFF. CDR3 bases: TGTGCCACAGGGTGGCAGGTTGAGAACACCGGGGAGCTGTTTTTT. Full variable domain (missing parts from reference TRBV19 and TRBJ2-2): DGGITQSPKYLFRKEGQNVTLSCEQNLNHDAMYWYRQDPGQGLRLIYYSQIVNDFQKGDIAEGYSVSREKKESFPLTVTSAQKNPTAFYLCATGWQVENTGELFFGEGSRLTVL.

This clone was picked up one time. V and J are TRBV2 and TRBJ2-6, with TRBD2 matching over 7 bases. With V trimmed by 2 bases and J by 4 bases, 5 bases remained unmatched. The CDR3 sequence is 16 residues long. CDR1 is SNHLY and CDR2 is FYNNEI in the germline V gene. The CDR3 DNA reads TGTGCCAGCAGTGAATTGGGAGGGCCCGGGGCCAACGTCCTGACTTTC. Amino acids: CASSELGGPGANVLTF.

This clone was detected a few times. The V gene is TRBV28, the J gene TRBJ2-2, with 7 positions matching TRBD1. This CDR3 is 15 amino acids long. CDR1 and CDR2 from the germline V gene are MDHEN and SYDVKM. Trimming removed 6 bases from V and 0 bases from J; junction bases left unmatched: 4. CDR3 DNA: TGTGCCAGCAGACCCGGGACAGCGAACACCGGGGAGCTGTTTTTT. This sequence encodes CASRPGTANTGELFF.

This rearrangement joins TRBV29-1 to TRBJ2-2; a possible D gene is TRBD1 (5 bases). V was trimmed by 5 bases and J by 5 bases, leaving 12 bases between them. CDR3 length: 13 residues. The germline V gene has CDR1 SQVTM and CDR2 ANQGSEA. CDR3 residues: CSVRTTSTGELFF. The DNA for the CDR3 is TGCAGCGTTCGGACAACAAGTACCGGGGAGCTGTTTTTT.

About this clone itself: Different DNA sequences within this sample yield the same CDR3. V is TRBV5-1 and J is TRBJ2-1, with 11 nucleotides matching TRBD2. V lost 4 bases to trimming and J lost 5 bases; unmatched junction nucleotides: 5. The CDR3 length is 15 residues. The V gene's germline CDR1 is SGHRS and CDR2 YFSETQ. DNA of the CDR3: TGCGCCAGCAGCCCCGGGACTAGCGGACACAATGAGCAGTTCTTC. As protein: CASSPGTSGHNEQFF. Full variable domain (rest looked up from reference TRBV5-1 and TRBJ2-1): KAGVTQTPRYLIKTRGQQVTLSCSPISGHRSVSWYQQTPGQGLQFLFEYFSETQRNKGNFPGRFSGRQFSNSRSEMNVSTLELGDSALYLCASSPGTSGHNEQFFGPGTRLTVL.

This CDR3 reads CASSDREMKGFGDGYTF. CDR3 nucleotides: TGTGCCAGCAGTGATCGCGAAATGAAGGGTTTCGGGGATGGCTACACCTTC. J is TRBJ1-2 and V is TRBV2; D remains ambiguous. Germline V CDR1 and CDR2: SNHLY, FYNNEI. V lost 3 bases and J 6 bases, leaving 23 bases between the germline ends. The CDR3 consists of 17 residues. Using reference TRBV2 and TRBJ1-2 for the parts outside the CDR3, the full variable domain is EPEVTQTPSHQVTQMGQEVILRCVPISNHLYFYWYRQILGQKVEFLVSFYNNEISEKSEIFDDQFSVERPDGSNFTLKIRSTKLEDSAMYFCASSDREMKGFGDGYTFGSGTRLTVV.

The chain employs TRBV5-1 and TRBJ2-2; D ambiguous. The CDR3 totals 13 residues. V lost 4 bases and J 6 bases, leaving 10 bases between the germline ends. Per germline, CDR1 SGHRS and CDR2 YFSETQ. The CDR3: CASSLGPAGELFF. CDR3 coding DNA: TGCGCCAGCAGCCTAGGTCCAGCCGGGGAGCTGTTTTTT.

V gene TRBV19 combines with J gene TRBJ2-1; D remains ambiguous. Looked up from germline, CDR1 is LNHDA and CDR2 is SQIVND (reference sequence). Trimming left V 5 bases short and J 5 bases short, with 16 bases between. This CDR3 contains 15 residues. Written as DNA, the CDR3 is TGTGCCAGTAGTGGCCGGGTACTGTGGCACAATGAGCAGTTCTTC. This sequence encodes CASSGRVLWHNEQFF. Together with reference TRBV19 and TRBJ2-1, the CDR3 gives the full variable domain: DGGITQSPKYLFRKEGQNVTLSCEQNLNHDAMYWYRQDPGQGLRLIYYSQIVNDFQKGDIAEGYSVSREKKESFPLTVTSAQKNPTAFYLCASSGRVLWHNEQFFGPGTRLTVL.

This sequence joins TRBV2 and TRBJ2-7; D ambiguous. V shed 2 bases and J shed 2 bases, with 4 bases lying between them. CDR1 and CDR2 from the germline V gene are SNHLY and FYNNEI. The CDR3 is 12 amino acids. The CDR3 DNA follows: TGTGCCAGCAGTGAACCCACCTACGAGCAGTACTTC. It codes for CASSEPTYEQYF.

This chain uses TRBV5-6 with TRBJ1-5, with a tentative D call TRBD1 (5 bases). The V gene lost 1 base and the J gene lost 6 bases, with 14 bases spanning the gap. This CDR3 region has 15 residues. From germline, CDR1 is SGHDT and CDR2 YYEEEE. The CDR3 DNA reads as TGTGCCAGCAGCTTGTGGGGGGATTGGAGTCAGCCCCAGCATTTT. It codes for CASSLWGDWSQPQHF.

This clone was seen only a few times. The rearrangement uses TRBV5-1 and TRBJ2-1, with D unresolved. This CDR3 has 13 amino acids. V shed 0 bases and J shed 4 bases, with 5 bases lying between them. Germline CDR1 SGHRS, CDR2 YFSETQ. The DNA for the CDR3 is TGCGCCAGCAGCTTGGACACATACAATGAGCAGTTCTTC. Translated: CASSLDTYNEQFF.

V gene TRBV5-4 combines with J gene TRBJ1-2; 7 bases line up with TRBD1. Per germline, CDR1 SGHNT and CDR2 YYREEE (reference sequence). This CDR3 has 16 residues. The junction had 14 bases not matched to a gene; V was cut back by 4 bases and J by 5 bases. CDR3 nucleotide sequence: TGTGCCAGCAGCCCAGACCCTACAGGGGCCGCTTATGGCTACACCTTC. The encoded protein is CASSPDPTGAAYGYTF.

The chain employs TRBV28 and TRBJ1-2; no clear D. CDR1 is MDHEN, CDR2 SYDVKM, per germline. The CDR3 spans 15 residues. Trimming removed 5 bases from V and 7 bases from J, with 20 bases in between. CDR3 in amino acids: CASSPRPFPELGYTF. CDR3 DNA sequence: TGTGCCAGCAGTCCCCGACCCTTTCCGGAGCTTGGCTACACCTTC.

Here the CDR3 reads CASSQDQNYEQYF. CDR3 nucleotides: TGCGCCAGCAGCCAAGATCAGAACTACGAGCAGTACTTC. The chain carries TRBV4-1 and TRBJ2-7, with D hard to call. The CDR3 has 13 amino acids. Trimming shortened V by 0 bases and J by 3 bases, and 6 bases separated the two germline ends. Germline lookup yields CDR1 MGHRA and CDR2 YSYEKL.

Regarding this clone: No conserved phenylalanine or tryptophan is present at the end of the CDR3, so a read error is the likely explanation. Because the CDR3's place on the DNA is in doubt, the DNA is left out and the CDR3 is given as listed by TCRdb. The chain joins TRBV20-1 to TRBJ1-1. Germline CDR1 is DFQATT and CDR2 is SNEGSKA (reference sequence). With termini counted, the CDR3 has 8 amino acids. This CDR3 reads CRARLLEI.

This clone was detected a few times. V is TRBV7-2 and J is TRBJ2-1; 10 positions match TRBD2. Trimming took 3 bases from V and 13 from J; bases not matched to a gene: 3. Germline CDR1 SGHTA, CDR2 FQGNSA. There are 12 residues in the CDR3. CDR3 coding DNA: TGTGCCAGCAGCTTCCTAGCGGGGGATCAGTTCTTC. It codes for CASSFLAGDQFF.